This passage covers 29 T cell receptor beta chains from one sample sequenced in a study of cytomegalovirus exposure and HLA in healthy donors. The data were produced by immunoSEQ multiplex PCR, yet TCRdb's version contains in-frame clones alone and is incomplete. The sample lists around 250,000 clones, roughly 91% seen once, with approximately 3% in the top ten. Source material: PBMCs. These receptor sequences come from a woman in her twenties or thirties in good health and CMV-seronegative.

The rearrangement joins TRBV11-1 to TRBJ1-5, with D perhaps matching TRBD1 (5 bases). The CDR3 totals 12 residues. Per the germline V gene, CDR1 is SGHAT and CDR2 is FQDESV (reference sequence). V was clipped by 2 bases and J by 15 bases, with 14 bases between them. CDR3 bases: TGTGCCAGCAGCTTATACCTGGAGGGGAGGCATTTT. This sequence encodes CASSLYLEGRHF. The entire variable domain, with the rest obtained from reference TRBV11-1 and TRBJ1-5, is as follows: EAEVAQSPRYKITEKSQAVAFWCDPISGHATLYWYRQILGQGPELLVQFQDESVVDDSQLPKDRFSAERLKGVDSTLKIQPAELGDSAMYLCASSLYLEGRHFGDGTRLSIL.

The V call is TRBV13, the J call TRBJ2-3; TRBD1 matches 10 bases. The CDR3 spans 15 residues. Germline V gene data show CDR1 as PRHDT and CDR2 as FYEKMQ (reference sequence). The V segment lost 5 bases and the J segment 4 bases; nucleotides outside the gene matches: 6. CDR3: CASSPDRGRPDTQYF. As DNA, the CDR3 is TGTGCCAGCAGCCCCGACAGGGGGCGCCCAGATACGCAGTATTTT. The full variable domain, rest sourced from reference TRBV13 and TRBJ2-3, is AAGVIQSPRHLIKEKRETATLKCYPIPRHDTVYWYQQGPGQDPQFLISFYEKMQSDKGSIPDRFSAQQFSDYHSELNMSSLELGDSALYFCASSPDRGRPDTQYFGPGTRLTVL.

CDR3 coding DNA: TGCGCCAGCAGCTTGCAGCCAGGGGAGGTCTCCTACGAGCAGTACTTC. Encoded protein: CASSLQPGEVSYEQYF. The chain combines TRBV5-1 with TRBJ2-7; D assignment may be TRBD1 or TRBD2 (6 bases each). This CDR3 is built from 16 residues. CDR1 and CDR2 (germline): SGHRS, YFSETQ. Deletions cut 1 base from V and 0 bases from J, with 14 bases between.

Only one count was recorded for this clone. J is TRBJ2-7 and V is TRBV5-1, with a weak D call TRBD2 (5 bases). The CDR3 has 15 residues. Looked up from germline, CDR1 is SGHRS and CDR2 is YFSETQ. V was trimmed by 0 bases and J by 2 bases, leaving 12 bases between them. The CDR3, as DNA: TGCGCCAGCAGCTTGGGTCCGGGGTTCACCTACGAGCAGTACTTC. Translated: CASSLGPGFTYEQYF.

The V and J genes are TRBV7-9 and TRBJ2-7; possibly TRBD1 or TRBD2 for D (5 bases each). Germline V gene data show CDR1 as SEHNR and CDR2 as FQNEAQ (reference sequence). Trimming removed 6 bases at V and 3 bases at J, with 24 bases between. The CDR3 loop spans 17 amino acids. The CDR3 region has the DNA TGTGCCAGCAGTACTTTAATATCAGGGACGGGCGACTACGAGCAGTACTTC. Translation gives CASSTLISGTGDYEQYF.

CDR3 region: CASSLVPNEAFF. In DNA, the CDR3 is TGTGCCAGCAGCTTAGTGCCGAATGAAGCTTTCTTT. The V call is TRBV7-9, the J call TRBJ1-1; D is undetermined. This CDR3 has 12 amino acids. The V and J ends lost 1 base and 7 bases respectively, with 7 bases between them. Germline CDR1 SEHNR, CDR2 FQNEAQ (reference sequence).

The V gene is TRBV12-5, the J gene TRBJ2-1; a possible D gene is TRBD2 (5 bases). Per the germline V gene, CDR1 is LGHNT and CDR2 is FRNRAP. The CDR3 is made up of 14 amino acids. The CDR3 here is CAPIRLASYNEQFF. The CDR3 DNA is TGTGCCCCCATCCGGCTAGCTTCCTACAATGAGCAGTTCTTC.

The chain employs TRBV7-3 and TRBJ2-1, with TRBD1 identical over 8 bases. This CDR3 region has 16 residues. V lost 5 bases to trimming and J lost 4 bases; unmatched junction nucleotides: 10. Germline assignment: CDR1 SGHTA and CDR2 FQGTGA. The CDR3 DNA follows: TGTGCCAGCAGCCCACAGGGGGTCTCCAGATACAATGAGCAGTTCTTC. Encoded protein: CASSPQGVSRYNEQFF.

The V gene is TRBV29-1, the J gene TRBJ2-5, with 10 bases lining up with TRBD2. The V gene's germline CDR1 is SQVTM and CDR2 ANQGSEA. V shed 3 bases and J 4 bases; nucleotides not matched to a gene: 5. The CDR3 spans 14 residues. CDR3 nucleotide sequence: TGCAGCGTTGACGGCCTAGCGGGAGTAGAGACCCAGTACTTC. Protein: CSVDGLAGVETQYF.

The chain employs TRBV5-1 and TRBJ2-5; possibly TRBD1 for D (5 bases). This CDR3 spans 15 amino acids. V shed 1 base and J shed 3 bases, with 13 bases lying between them. The germline V gene has CDR1 SGHRS and CDR2 YFSETQ. CDR3 sequence: CASSLRTGQEETQYF. The CDR3 DNA reads as TGCGCCAGCAGCTTGAGAACAGGACAAGAAGAGACCCAGTACTTC.

The chain uses TRBV9 and TRBJ1-5, with D tentatively TRBD1 (6 bases). CDR3 length equals 13 residues. Trimming took 0 bases from V and 6 from J, leaving 7 bases between them. Germline values: CDR1 SGDLS, CDR2 YYNGEE. The CDR3 sequence is CASSVGGLQPQHF. CDR3 sequence (DNA): TGTGCCAGCAGCGTAGGGGGGCTTCAGCCCCAGCATTTT.

As for this clone: The same CDR3 arises from other DNA sequences in this sample as well. The gene calls are TRBV6-1 and TRBJ1-2; D might be TRBD1 (6 bases). The V end lost 1 base, the J end lost 2 bases, and 8 bases lay between the germline ends. Germline assignment: CDR1 MNHNS and CDR2 SASEGT. CDR3 length: 14 amino acids. CDR3: CASSEVGGNYGYTF. The CDR3 DNA reads as TGTGCCAGCAGTGAAGTCGGGGGCAACTATGGCTACACCTTC.

The V call is TRBV27, the J call TRBJ1-5; TRBD1 is a possible D gene (5 bases). The CDR3 has 13 residues. Per germline, CDR1 MNHEY and CDR2 SMNVEV (reference sequence). Trimming pared 5 bases from V and 6 bases from J, leaving 11 bases between. CDR3 bases: TGTGCCAGCAGTCGCACAGGCGCTCAGCCCCAGCATTTT. Translated, it gives CASSRTGAQPQHF.

J is TRBJ2-7 and V is TRBV7-8, with 15 bases aligning to TRBD2. V shed 3 bases and J 0 bases; nucleotides not matched to a gene: 6. Germline-derived CDR1 and CDR2 are SGHVS and FQNEAQ. This CDR3 spans 18 amino acids. CDR3 sequence reads: CASSFTGTSGGSSYEQYF. Here the CDR3 DNA reads TGTGCCAGCAGCTTTACCGGGACTAGCGGGGGGAGCTCCTACGAGCAGTACTTC. Based on the CDR3 plus reference TRBV7-8 and TRBJ2-7, the full variable domain is GAGVSQSPRYKVAKRGQDVALRCDPISGHVSLFWYQQALGQGPEFLTYFQNEAQLDKSGLPSDRFFAERPEGSVSTLKIQRTQQEDSAVYLCASSFTGTSGGSSYEQYFGPGTRLTVT.

Notes on this clone: One end of the junction varies from germline; a read error may be responsible. The chain is built from TRBV29-1 and TRBJ2-7; 7 bases align to TRBD1. This CDR3 spans 11 amino acids. Germline V gene data show CDR1 as SQVTM and CDR2 as ANQGSEA. CDR3 residues: CSAEGGGEQYF. The CDR3 nucleotides are TGCAGCGCTGAAGGGGGCGGCGAGCAGTACTTC.

This clone was seen once. The rearrangement uses TRBV7-3 and TRBJ2-7; D may be TRBD1 (6 bases). CDR3 length: 17 amino acids. Trimming took off 1 base at V and 1 base at J, with 17 bases between the two ends. Germline CDR1 is SGHTA and CDR2 is FQGTGA. The CDR3: CASSLIPRDIASYEQYF. The CDR3 DNA sequence: TGTGCCAGCAGCTTAATTCCCCGGGACATAGCTTCCTACGAGCAGTACTTC.

This clone has a handful of counts. This rearrangement joins TRBV28 to TRBJ2-5; 14 positions agree with TRBD2. Germline assignment: CDR1 MDHEN and CDR2 SYDVKM. The V and J ends lost 5 bases and 4 bases, in that order; junction bases with no gene match: 9. The CDR3 sequence is 17 residues long. This CDR3 is CASSQGTSGGGGETQYF. In nucleotides, the CDR3 is TGTGCCAGCAGTCAGGGGACTAGCGGGGGTGGAGGAGAGACCCAGTACTTC.

Only one count was recorded for this clone. The gene calls are TRBV11-2 and TRBJ2-1, with TRBD2 identical over 8 bases. The length of the CDR3 is 18 residues. Germline trimming cut 1 base from V and 2 bases from J; bases unmatched to any gene: 10. Germline CDR1 is SGHAT and CDR2 is FQNNGV. The DNA for the CDR3 is TGTGCCAGCAGCTTAGCACACCCCCCTAGCGGGCCCTACAATGAGCAGTTCTTC. It yields the protein CASSLAHPPSGPYNEQFF.

The chain employs TRBV27 and TRBJ2-4; 8 bases map to TRBD1. CDR1 is MNHEY and CDR2 is SMNVEV in the germline V gene (reference sequence). The CDR3 has 13 amino acids. V trimming: 8 bases; J trimming: 15 bases; junction bases outside the gene matches: 15. CDR3 sequence (DNA): TGTGCCAGCCACGGACAGGGCGAGGCTATGTGGTACTTC. It specifies CASHGQGEAMWYF.

The chain has TRBV25-1 and TRBJ2-7; D is ambiguous. The V end was cut by 1 base, the J end by 2 bases, with 9 bases between. The germline gives CDR1 MGHDK, CDR2 SYGVNS. The CDR3 covers 14 residues. The CDR3 sequence is CASSESGAPYEQYF. The CDR3 nucleotides read TGTGCCAGCAGTGAATCGGGTGCACCCTACGAGCAGTACTTC.

The chain recombines TRBV2 with TRBJ2-1; 10 bases are shared with TRBD1. Trimming removed 1 base from V and 7 bases from J; junction bases left unmatched: 7. The CDR3 is made up of 16 amino acids. Per germline, CDR1 SNHLY and CDR2 FYNNEI. The chain's CDR3 is CASSEEEDRGMNEQFF. In DNA, the CDR3 is TGTGCCAGCAGTGAAGAAGAGGACAGGGGGATGAATGAGCAGTTCTTC.

The rearrangement uses TRBV30 and TRBJ1-1, with TRBD1 as a possible D gene (5 bases). V was clipped by 3 bases and J by 1 base, with 9 bases between them. The CDR3 contains 13 residues. CDR1 and CDR2 from the germline V gene are GTSNPN and SVGIG (reference sequence). The DNA for the CDR3 is TGTGCCTGGAGAACGCAGGGGAACACTGAAGCTTTCTTT. This sequence encodes CAWRTQGNTEAFF.

V gene TRBV5-4 combines with J gene TRBJ2-1, with TRBD2 matching 8 bases. The V and J ends lost 1 base and 5 bases, in that order; junction bases with no gene match: 2. Germline CDR1 is SGHNT and CDR2 is YYREEE (reference sequence). CDR3 length: 14 residues. The CDR3 coding sequence is TGTGCCAGCAGCTTGACAGCGGGAGACAATGAGCAGTTCTTC. Translation gives CASSLTAGDNEQFF.

This clone was seen only a few times. This chain links TRBV5-6 with TRBJ2-3; D ambiguous. V lost 3 bases to trimming and J lost 0 bases, with 14 bases between them. Germline V gene data show CDR1 as SGHDT and CDR2 as YYEEEE. The CDR3 sequence is 16 residues long. This chain's CDR3 is CASSSRTGVSTDTQYF. CDR3 coding DNA: TGTGCCAGCAGCTCGCGGACGGGTGTGAGCACAGATACGCAGTATTTT.

The rearrangement links TRBV19 to TRBJ2-7, with D hard to call. With 5 bases removed from V and 0 bases from J, the gap between germline ends came to 8 bases. The CDR3 is 13 amino acids. The germline CDR1 and CDR2 sequences are LNHDA and SQIVND (reference sequence). The CDR3 DNA follows: TGTGCCAGTAGTGCGACCATCTCCTACGAGCAGTACTTC. Protein sequence: CASSATISYEQYF.

The DNA of the CDR3 is TGTGCCAGCAGGTCTAGCGGGATCAATGAGCAGTTCTTC. It codes for CASRSSGINEQFF. The chain uses TRBV14 and TRBJ2-1; 9 bases are a match to TRBD2. Germline V gene data show CDR1 as SGHDN and CDR2 as FVKESK. The CDR3 is made up of 13 amino acids. V dropped 6 bases and J dropped 6; count of bases not matched to a gene: 3. Drawing the rest from reference TRBV14 and TRBJ2-1, the complete variable domain is EAGVTQFPSHSVIEKGQTVTLRCDPISGHDNLYWYRRVMGKEIKFLLHFVKESKQDESGMPNNRFLAERTGGTYSTLKVQPAELEDSGVYFCASRSSGINEQFFGPGTRLTVL.

The V and J genes are TRBV15 and TRBJ2-1; 7 bases line up with TRBD1. Looked up from germline, CDR1 is LNHNV and CDR2 is YYDKDF (reference sequence). The CDR3 totals 15 residues. The ends lost 3 bases at V and 1 base at J; junction bases unmatched: 3. The CDR3 loop reads CATSRGQRSYNEQFF. The CDR3 nucleotides read TGTGCCACCAGCAGGGGACAGAGATCCTACAATGAGCAGTTCTTC.

V is TRBV4-3 and J is TRBJ2-7; tentative D call: TRBD2 (5 bases). Trimming took 1 base from V and 1 from J, leaving 8 bases between them. The germline gives CDR1 LGHNA, CDR2 YSLEER. The CDR3 length is 14 residues. CDR3 region: CASSQVRTSYEQYF. Here the CDR3 DNA reads TGCGCCAGCAGCCAAGTCCGGACTTCCTACGAGCAGTACTTC.

The chain combines TRBV27 with TRBJ2-7, with a tentative D call TRBD2 (5 bases). Germline values: CDR1 MNHEY, CDR2 SMNVEV (reference sequence). The V end lost 2 bases, the J end lost 2 bases, and 7 bases lay between the germline ends. The CDR3 is 13 residues long. The CDR3 here is CASSLGLPYEQYF. The DNA of the CDR3 is TGTGCCAGCAGTTTAGGACTTCCCTACGAGCAGTACTTC.